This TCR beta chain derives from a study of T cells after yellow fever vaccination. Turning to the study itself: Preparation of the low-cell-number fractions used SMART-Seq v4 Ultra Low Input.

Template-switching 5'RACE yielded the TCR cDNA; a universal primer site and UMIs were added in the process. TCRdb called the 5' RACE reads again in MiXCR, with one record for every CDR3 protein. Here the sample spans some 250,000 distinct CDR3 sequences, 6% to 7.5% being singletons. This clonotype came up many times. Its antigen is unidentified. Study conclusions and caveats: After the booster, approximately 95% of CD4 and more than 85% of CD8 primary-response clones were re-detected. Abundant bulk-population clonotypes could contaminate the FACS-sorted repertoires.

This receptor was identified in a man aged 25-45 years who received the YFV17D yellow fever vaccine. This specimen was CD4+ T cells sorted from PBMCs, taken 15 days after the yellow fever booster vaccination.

The CDR3 coding sequence is TGTGCCAGCAGCTTGTCGACGGGAAAAGATACGCAGTATTTT. Its protein product is CASSLSTGKDTQYF. This chain joins TRBV7-9 and TRBJ2-3; perhaps TRBD2 as D (5 bases). In germline, CDR1 is SEHNR, CDR2 FQNEAQ (reference sequence). This CDR3 region has 14 residues. V shed 3 bases and J shed 5 bases, with 12 bases lying between them.